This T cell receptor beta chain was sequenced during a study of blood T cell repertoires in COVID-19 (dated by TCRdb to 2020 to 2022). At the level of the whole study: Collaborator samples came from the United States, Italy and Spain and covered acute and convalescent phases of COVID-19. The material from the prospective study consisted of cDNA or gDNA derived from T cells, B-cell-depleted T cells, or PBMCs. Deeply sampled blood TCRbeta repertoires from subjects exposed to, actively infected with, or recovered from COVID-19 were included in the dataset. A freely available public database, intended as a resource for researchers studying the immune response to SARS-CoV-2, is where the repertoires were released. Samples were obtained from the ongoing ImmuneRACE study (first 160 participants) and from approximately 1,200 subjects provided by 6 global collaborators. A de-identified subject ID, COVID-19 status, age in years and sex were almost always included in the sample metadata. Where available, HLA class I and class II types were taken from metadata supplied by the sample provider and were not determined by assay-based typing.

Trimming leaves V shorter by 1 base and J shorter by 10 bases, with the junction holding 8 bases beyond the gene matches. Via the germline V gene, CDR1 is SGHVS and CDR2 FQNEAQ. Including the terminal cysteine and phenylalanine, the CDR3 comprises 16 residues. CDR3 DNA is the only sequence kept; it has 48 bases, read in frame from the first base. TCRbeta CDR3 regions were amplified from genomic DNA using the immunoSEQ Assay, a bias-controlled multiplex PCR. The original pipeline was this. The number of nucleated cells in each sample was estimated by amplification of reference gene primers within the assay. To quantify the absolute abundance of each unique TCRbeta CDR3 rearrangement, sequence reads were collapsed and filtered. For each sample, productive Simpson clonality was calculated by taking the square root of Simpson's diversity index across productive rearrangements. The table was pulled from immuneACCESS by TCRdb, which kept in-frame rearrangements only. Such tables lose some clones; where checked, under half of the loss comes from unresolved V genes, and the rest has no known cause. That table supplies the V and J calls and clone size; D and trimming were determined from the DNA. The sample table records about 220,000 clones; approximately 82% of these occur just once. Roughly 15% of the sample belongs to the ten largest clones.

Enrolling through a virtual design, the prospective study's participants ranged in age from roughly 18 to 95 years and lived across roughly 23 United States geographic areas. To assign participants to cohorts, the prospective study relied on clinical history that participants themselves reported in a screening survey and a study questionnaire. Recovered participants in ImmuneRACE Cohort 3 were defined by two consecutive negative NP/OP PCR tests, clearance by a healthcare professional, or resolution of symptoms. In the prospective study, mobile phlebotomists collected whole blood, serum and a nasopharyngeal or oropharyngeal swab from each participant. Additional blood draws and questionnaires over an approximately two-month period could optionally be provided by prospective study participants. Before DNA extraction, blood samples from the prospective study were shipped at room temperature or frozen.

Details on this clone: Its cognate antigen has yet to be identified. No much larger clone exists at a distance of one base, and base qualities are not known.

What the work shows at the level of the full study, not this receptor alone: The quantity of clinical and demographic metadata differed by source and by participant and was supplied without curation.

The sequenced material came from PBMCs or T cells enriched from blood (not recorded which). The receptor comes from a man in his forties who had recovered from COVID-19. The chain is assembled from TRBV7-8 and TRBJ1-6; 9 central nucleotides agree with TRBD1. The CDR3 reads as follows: CASSLEGTGSWSPLHF. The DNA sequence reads TGTGCCAGCAGCTTAGAGGGGACAGGGTCTTGGTCACCCCTCCACTTT.